Listed here are 20 T cell receptor beta chains from one sample, sequenced in a study of identical twins. Using its own MiXCR run on the 5' RACE reads, TCRdb lists one record per CDR3 protein. The data hold 500,000 to 650,000 distinct CDR3 sequences, with roughly 6.6% observed a single time. The same sample was also studied in work on yellow fever vaccine responses in identical twins.

The sequencing sample was made of PBMCs. All receptors derive from a woman aged 18 to 35 in good health.

The chain uses TRBV5-1 and TRBJ1-1, with D hard to call. V was shortened by 2 bases and J by 9 bases, with 14 bases between the two germline ends. The length of the CDR3 is 13 residues. Germline V gene lookup returns CDR1 SGHRS and CDR2 YFSETQ. The DNA for the CDR3 is TGCGCCAGCAGCTTAGGGATCAACGCTCAAGCTTTCTTT. Protein sequence: CASSLGINAQAFF.

This clonotype occurred many times. This chain links TRBV12-3 or TRBV12-4 with TRBJ1-2; D uncertain. Trimming pared 7 bases from V and 5 bases from J, leaving 11 bases between. This CDR3 comprises 12 residues. The chain's CDR3 is CASTLRGYGYTF. DNA of the CDR3: TGTGCCAGCACCCTGAGAGGGTATGGCTACACCTTC.

There are many counts of this clonotype. The rearrangement uses TRBV3-1 and TRBJ1-2; weak D call: TRBD1 (5 bases). The V gene's germline CDR1 is LGHDT and CDR2 YNNKEL (reference sequence). This CDR3 has 14 amino acids. V gave up 0 bases and J gave up 2 bases, with 7 bases separating them. The DNA of the CDR3 is TGTGCCAGCAGCCAAGAGGGACTGAACTATGGCTACACCTTC. This encodes CASSQEGLNYGYTF.

In this sample, this clonotype turned up a few times. CDR3 sequence: CASSPMKLAGVYYEQYF. CDR3 bases: TGTGCCAGTAGTCCGATGAAGTTAGCGGGAGTGTATTACGAGCAGTACTTC. The rearrangement links TRBV19 to TRBJ2-7, with 9 bases that match TRBD2. From germline, CDR1 is LNHDA and CDR2 SQIVND (reference sequence). The J segment lost 4 bases and the V segment lost 5 bases, leaving 15 bases of the junction unmatched. The CDR3 has 17 residues.

The chain employs TRBV6-1 and TRBJ1-1; D is perhaps TRBD1 (6 bases). Trimming stripped 6 bases from V and 4 bases from J, with 21 bases between. CDR1 MNHNS and CDR2 SASEGT come from the germline V gene. The CDR3 length is 16 residues. In DNA form, the CDR3 reads TGTGCCAGCAGGAGACAGGTGTCAACTAGGGGCACTGAAGCTTTCTTT. Its translation: CASRRQVSTRGTEAFF.

This rearrangement joins TRBV3-1 to TRBJ2-7, with 8 nucleotides matching TRBD2. The germline V gene has CDR1 LGHDT and CDR2 YNNKEL (reference sequence). This CDR3 comprises 16 residues. V lost 3 bases and J lost 3; bases outside the gene matches: 10. The CDR3 nucleotides read TGTGCCAGCAGCCAGGAAACCCCGGGACTAGACTACGAGCAGTACTTC. Its protein product is CASSQETPGLDYEQYF.

The table lists this clonotype with many counts. The V call is TRBV7-8, the J call TRBJ2-1; 12 nucleotides line up with TRBD2. V shed 5 bases and J 4 bases; nucleotides not matched to a gene: 6. The CDR3 is 16 residues long. Germline CDR1 and CDR2: SGHVS and FQNEAQ. The chain's CDR3 is CASSPRTSGVYNEQFF. CDR3 coding DNA: TGTGCCAGCAGCCCAAGGACTAGCGGGGTTTACAATGAGCAGTTCTTC.

This clonotype was detected only a few times. The chain employs TRBV20-1 and TRBJ1-1; 7 bases are a match to TRBD1. In germline, CDR1 is DFQATT, CDR2 SNEGSKA (reference sequence). CDR3 length: 15 residues. V dropped 1 base and J dropped 3; count of bases not matched to a gene: 8. CDR3 nucleotide sequence: TGCAGTGCTAGAGGCATCGACAGGGCACACACTGAAGCTTTCTTT. This codes for CSARGIDRAHTEAFF.

This clonotype was observed at least ten times. The chain joins TRBV12-3 or TRBV12-4 to TRBJ1-1; no reliable D call. This CDR3 has 15 amino acids. V was pared by 3 bases and J by 2 bases, with 13 bases between. This chain's CDR3 is CASSFSSFSNTEAFF. DNA of the CDR3: TGTGCCAGCAGTTTCTCATCTTTTAGTAACACTGAAGCTTTCTTT.

There are many counts of this clonotype. This rearrangement joins TRBV15 to TRBJ1-1; D uncertain. Germline V gives CDR1 LNHNV, CDR2 YYDKDF (reference sequence). The CDR3 totals 14 residues. Trimming removed 0 bases at V and 0 bases at J, with 5 bases between. The DNA for the CDR3 is TGTGCCACCAGCAGAGAATGGGTGAACACTGAAGCTTTCTTT. Its protein product is CATSREWVNTEAFF.

Details on this clonotype: One end of the junction does not line up with germline, which may come from a read error. The chain recombines TRBV5-1 with TRBJ2-1; tentative D call: TRBD2 (5 bases). This CDR3 has 14 residues. The germline gives CDR1 SGHRS, CDR2 YFSETQ. In DNA form, the CDR3 reads TGCGCCAGCAGTTTATCGAGGGAATACAATAAGCAGTTCTTC. This codes for CASSLSREYNKQFF.

At least ten counts were recorded for this clonotype. The CDR3 sequence is CASSDSVGGDTGELFF. Here the CDR3 DNA reads TGTGCCAGCAGTGACTCAGTCGGGGGAGACACCGGGGAGCTGTTTTTT. This chain uses TRBV6-4 with TRBJ2-2; a possible D gene is TRBD2 (6 bases). The CDR3 extends over 16 amino acids. The germline CDR1 and CDR2 sequences are MRHNA and SNTAGT. The V end lost 0 bases, the J end lost 3 bases, and 11 bases lay between the germline ends.

This clonotype was seen a few times. The chain carries TRBV5-1 and TRBJ2-1; TRBD1 might be the D (6 bases). Looked up from germline, CDR1 is SGHRS and CDR2 is YFSETQ. This CDR3 contains 15 residues. V lost 1 base and J 6 bases, leaving 14 bases between the germline ends. The CDR3 is CASSLNTGTINEQFF. The CDR3 DNA reads TGCGCCAGCAGCTTGAACACCGGGACAATCAATGAGCAGTTCTTC.

This clonotype was seen a few times. The chain couples TRBV20-1 to TRBJ2-1, with D maybe TRBD1 (6 bases). The CDR3 has 16 residues. Deletions cut 4 bases from V and 1 base from J, with 17 bases between. Germline V gives CDR1 DFQATT, CDR2 SNEGSKA (reference sequence). CDR3 coding DNA: TGCAGTGCTAAAAAGTCCGGGACATTTTCCTACAATGAGCAGTTCTTC. Translating it yields CSAKKSGTFSYNEQFF.

This rearrangement joins TRBV3-1 to TRBJ2-3; D is tentatively TRBD1 or TRBD2 (5 bases each). CDR3 length: 17 residues. The germline V gene encodes CDR1 LGHDT and CDR2 YNNKEL (reference sequence). V lost 1 base, J lost 5 bases, and 19 bases lay in between. CDR3 protein: CASSQVSGAARGDTQYF. The CDR3 DNA reads as TGTGCCAGCAGCCAAGTCTCCGGGGCAGCTCGTGGAGATACGCAGTATTTT.

This clonotype has only a few counts. The J gene is TRBJ1-2, the V gene TRBV29-1; no clear D gene. V shed 0 bases and J shed 10 bases, with 12 bases lying between them. The CDR3 runs to 12 residues. The germline V gene encodes CDR1 SQVTM and CDR2 ANQGSEA. CDR3 protein: CSVEDGWQVYTF. The CDR3 coding sequence is TGCAGCGTTGAAGATGGCTGGCAGGTCTACACCTTC.

This clonotype appeared a few times. This rearrangement joins TRBV12-3 or TRBV12-4 to TRBJ2-4; TRBD1 matches at 8 bases. The CDR3 consists of 15 residues. V dropped 5 bases and J dropped 9; count of bases not matched to a gene: 12. The CDR3 loop reads CASSLTGALVGIQYF. DNA of the CDR3: TGTGCCAGCAGTCTGACAGGGGCCCTTGTAGGCATTCAGTACTTC.

This clonotype was counted many times. The CDR3 here is CATSIGAASYNEQFF. The CDR3 bases are TGTGCCACCAGCATAGGGGCGGCCTCCTACAATGAGCAGTTCTTC. This sequence joins TRBV15 and TRBJ2-1; a weak D match, TRBD1 (5 bases). The germline CDR1 and CDR2 sequences are LNHNV and YYDKDF (reference sequence). Deletions cut 4 bases from V and 0 bases from J, with 10 bases between. The CDR3 is 15 amino acids.

A few counts support this clonotype. This chain connects TRBV13 to TRBJ1-4; D may be TRBD1 (5 bases). Trimming stripped 1 base from V and 8 bases from J, with 14 bases between. There are 15 residues in the CDR3. Germline CDR1 and CDR2: PRHDT and FYEKMQ (reference sequence). As DNA, the CDR3 is TGTGCCAGCAGCTTAGCTGGGGCCCGCGGGGAAAAACTGTTTTTT. The encoded protein is CASSLAGARGEKLFF.

This clonotype was found many times. This sequence joins TRBV9 and TRBJ2-3, with 14 bases aligning to TRBD2. The ends lost 4 bases at V and 5 bases at J; junction bases unmatched: 6. Germline CDR1 reads SGDLS; CDR2 reads YYNGEE. The CDR3 has 16 amino acids. The CDR3 reads CASSFGTSGSKDTQYF. The CDR3 coding sequence is TGTGCCAGCAGCTTCGGGACTAGCGGGAGTAAAGATACGCAGTATTTT.